One sample yielded the 28 T cell receptor beta chains listed below, sequenced in a study of CD8+CD57+ T cells in acquired aplastic anemia. Genomic DNA provided the template from which TCR beta VDJ and CDR3 profiles were obtained. TCRdb called the reads again in MiXCR, with one record for every CDR3 protein. The table lists about 54,000 distinct CDR3 sequences, roughly three fifths of them singletons. Only patients with CD8+CD57+ cell expansion on flow cytometry were chosen for sequencing. Sequences were obtained from sorted CD4+, CD8+, or CD8+CD57+ T cells (not recorded which) from PBMCs. All receptors derive from a human donor with aplastic anemia.

In this sample, this clonotype turned up a few times. The V and J genes are TRBV20-1 and TRBJ2-1, with 8 bases that match TRBD2. V trimming: 2 bases; J trimming: 5 bases; junction bases outside the gene matches: 11. Germline V CDR1 and CDR2: DFQATT, SNEGSKA (reference sequence). CDR3 size: 16 residues. The CDR3 loop is CSARPLVDGRDNEQFF. CDR3 nucleotides: TGCAGTGCTAGACCTCTTGTTGACGGGAGGGACAATGAGCAGTTCTTC.

V is TRBV29-1 and J is TRBJ1-3; no reliable D call. The CDR3 loop spans 12 amino acids. CDR1 SQVTM and CDR2 ANQGSEA come from the germline V gene. V lost 3 bases and J 0 bases, leaving 3 bases between the germline ends. Written as DNA, the CDR3 is TGCAGCGTTGAGGGCTCTGGAAACACCATATATTTT. Protein product: CSVEGSGNTIYF.

J is TRBJ2-7 and V is TRBV7-3; a weak D match, TRBD1 (7 bases). Germline V CDR1 and CDR2: SGHTA, FQGTGA. The CDR3 has 15 amino acids. Between the trimmed V and J ends, which lost 4 bases and 5 bases, there was a span of 18 bases. The CDR3 bases are TGTGCCAGCAGCTCCGGTGCAGGGGGGCCAGACGAGCAGTACTTC. It encodes CASSSGAGGPDEQYF.

This clonotype was seen more than once but under ten times. This rearrangement joins TRBV19 to TRBJ1-5, with a weak D call TRBD1 (6 bases). V lost 3 bases and J 7 bases, leaving 13 bases between the germline ends. Germline lookup yields CDR1 LNHDA and CDR2 SQIVND (reference sequence). The CDR3 consists of 14 residues. CDR3 protein: CASSMAGHLQPQHF. For the CDR3, the DNA is TGTGCCAGTAGTATGGCGGGACACCTCCAGCCCCAGCATTTT.

The genes are TRBV4-3 and TRBJ1-6; D remains unclear. CDR1 is LGHNA and CDR2 is YSLEER in the germline V gene. Trimming cost V 5 bases and J 6 bases, with 14 bases left between them. The CDR3 extends over 15 amino acids. CDR3 nucleotides: TGCGCCAGCAGCTTGCTCGGACCTTTTAATTCACCCCTCCACTTT. It yields the protein CASSLLGPFNSPLHF.

The rearrangement links TRBV19 to TRBJ1-5, with 12 positions matching TRBD1. This CDR3 is built from 13 residues. Germline V gene lookup returns CDR1 LNHDA and CDR2 SQIVND (reference sequence). After removal of 10 bases from V and 7 bases from J, the junction contained 5 bases not matched to a gene. DNA for the CDR3: TGTGCCACCGCCGGGACAGGGGGCCAGCCCCAGCATTTT. Its translation: CATAGTGGQPQHF.

Many counts were recorded for this clonotype. The chain joins TRBV9 to TRBJ2-3, with unresolved D. The ends were cut back, 4 bases at V and 1 base at J, with 13 bases in the middle. CDR1 and CDR2 (germline): SGDLS, YYNGEE. This CDR3 contains 15 residues. CDR3 nucleotide sequence: TGTGCCAGCAGCCTTACGGTGGTACGCACAGATACGCAGTATTTT. It is translated as CASSLTVVRTDTQYF.

This clonotype was seen repeatedly, ten times or more. The CDR3 DNA is TGTGCCAGCAGTGAAGGGTTGGGGACAGGGTCGGAAAAACTGTTTTTT. It codes for CASSEGLGTGSEKLFF. The V and J genes are TRBV6-1 and TRBJ1-4; 9 nucleotides match TRBD1. Germline-derived CDR1 and CDR2 are MNHNS and SASEGT. The trim removed 1 base at V and 8 bases at J, leaving 8 bases unmatched. This CDR3 is built from 16 residues.

Only a few counts were recorded for this clonotype. The V call is TRBV30, the J call TRBJ1-1; D not resolved. The CDR3 sequence is 12 residues long. The germline V gene encodes CDR1 GTSNPN and CDR2 SVGIG (reference sequence). CDR3 nucleotide sequence: TGTGCTATGACACTCCCTAACACTGAAGCTTTCTTT. Translating gives CAMTLPNTEAFF.

The chain carries TRBV9 and TRBJ1-1, with unresolved D. CDR3 length equals 17 residues. Germline values: CDR1 SGDLS, CDR2 YYNGEE. V lost 0 bases and J lost 1, with 16 bases in between. As DNA, the CDR3 is TGTGCCAGCAGCGTAGCAGACGGGGAGGGTCAGAACACTGAAGCTTTCTTT. Translating gives CASSVADGEGQNTEAFF.

The chain has TRBV20-1 and TRBJ2-7; TRBD2 might be the D (5 bases). CDR1 DFQATT and CDR2 SNEGSKA come from the germline V gene (reference sequence). This CDR3 comprises 13 residues. Trimming removed 3 bases from V and 6 bases from J, with 15 bases in between. CDR3 nucleotide sequence: TGCAGTGCTAGCACCCCACAAGGAGGCGAGCAGTACTTC. Translation gives CSASTPQGGEQYF.

This clonotype was recorded a few times. The V gene is TRBV9, the J gene TRBJ1-2; D not certain. The V gene's germline CDR1 is SGDLS and CDR2 YYNGEE. The CDR3 spans 16 residues. V was trimmed by 0 bases and J by 4 bases, leaving 16 bases between them. DNA of the CDR3: TGTGCCAGCAGCGTAGTATTGAGGATAAGTACCTATGGCTACACCTTC. Encoded protein: CASSVVLRISTYGYTF.

In DNA, the CDR3 is TGTGCCAGCAGCTTGGACGGCTTGAACACTGAAGCTTTCTTT. Protein sequence: CASSLDGLNTEAFF. The chain couples TRBV11-2 to TRBJ1-1; no clear D gene. This CDR3 is 14 amino acids long. The germline gives CDR1 SGHAT, CDR2 FQNNGV. Deletions cut 3 bases from V and 0 bases from J, with 8 bases between.

The V call is TRBV10-3, the J call TRBJ2-3; 7 positions agree with TRBD1. This CDR3 is 14 amino acids long. The germline gives CDR1 ENHRY, CDR2 SYGVKD. Trimming cost V 11 bases and J 10 bases; bases outside gene matches: 18. DNA of the CDR3: TGTGCCGTAGGTCCCGGGACAGACATACTTGCGCAGTATTTT. It yields the protein CAVGPGTDILAQYF.

This clonotype is medium-sized. The CDR3 DNA reads as TGTGCCAGCAGCCAAGGGAATGACTATGGCTACACCTTC. Amino acid sequence: CASSQGNDYGYTF. The J gene is TRBJ1-2, the V gene TRBV7-9; D unclear. The CDR3 has 13 residues. V was cut by 5 bases and J by 3 bases, with 10 bases left in between. The germline V gene encodes CDR1 SEHNR and CDR2 FQNEAQ (reference sequence).

The rearrangement joins TRBV2 to TRBJ2-1; the D is unclear. This CDR3 region has 15 residues. The germline V gene encodes CDR1 SNHLY and CDR2 FYNNEI. The V gene lost 2 bases and the J gene lost 3 bases, with 11 bases spanning the gap. The CDR3 nucleotides are TGTGCCAGCAGTGAACTCGCGGTAGACTACAATGAGCAGTTCTTC. Protein sequence: CASSELAVDYNEQFF.

This clonotype was detected a few times. The chain carries TRBV5-5 and TRBJ2-7, with D perhaps being TRBD1 or TRBD2 (5 bases each). CDR3 length equals 16 residues. CDR1 and CDR2 (germline): SGHKS, YYEKEE (reference sequence). The V end lost 4 bases, the J end lost 3 bases, and 20 bases lay between the germline ends. This CDR3 is CASSLSLAGSYYEQYF. CDR3 bases: TGTGCCAGCAGCCTCAGCTTGGCAGGGAGTTACTACGAGCAGTACTTC.

This chain joins TRBV3-1 and TRBJ2-3, with TRBD2 matching 9 bases. This CDR3 contains 16 residues. Germline-derived CDR1 and CDR2 are LGHDT and YNNKEL (reference sequence). Unmatched junction bases numbered 14, after V lost 3 bases and J lost 10 bases. CDR3 sequence: CASSQTSGSMAGSQYF. The CDR3, as DNA: TGTGCCAGCAGCCAGACTAGCGGCTCAATGGCGGGATCGCAGTATTTT.

This clonotype was counted ten times or more. The genes are TRBV9 and TRBJ1-4; 7 bases fit TRBD1. The trim removed 3 bases at V and 5 bases at J, leaving 10 bases unmatched. The CDR3 is made up of 16 amino acids. Germline V gene data show CDR1 as SGDLS and CDR2 as YYNGEE. The CDR3 loop is CASSAGTGTANEKLFF. The CDR3 DNA follows: TGTGCCAGCAGCGCAGGGACCGGGACAGCCAATGAAAAACTGTTTTTT.

The table lists this clonotype with many counts. The V call is TRBV6-5, the J call TRBJ2-7; D unresolved. Germline-derived CDR1 and CDR2 are MNHEY and SVGAGI. The CDR3 has 13 residues. V was clipped by 4 bases and J by 0 bases, with 7 bases between them. CDR3 in amino acids: CASSLTFSYEQYF. Here the CDR3 DNA reads TGTGCCAGCAGTTTAACATTCTCCTACGAGCAGTACTTC.

This clonotype was recorded many times. The chain combines TRBV14 with TRBJ2-7; a possible D gene is TRBD1 (5 bases). Between the trimmed V and J ends, which lost 3 bases and 0 bases, there was a span of 15 bases. CDR1 is SGHDN, CDR2 FVKESK, per germline. The CDR3 has 16 amino acids. The CDR3 coding sequence is TGTGCCAGCAGCCAGGTTACAGGCCTAAACTCCTACGAGCAGTACTTC. Encoded protein: CASSQVTGLNSYEQYF.

This clonotype showed up many times. The rearrangement links TRBV6-1 to TRBJ1-2; D not certain. The CDR3 contains 15 residues. Germline CDR1 reads MNHNS; CDR2 reads SASEGT. V lost 1 base, J lost 4 bases, and 13 bases lay in between. For the CDR3, the DNA is TGTGCCAGCAGTGAAGGGGCCACCGGAAGCTATGGCTACACCTTC. Protein: CASSEGATGSYGYTF.

Concerning this clonotype: The CDR3 does not end in the conserved phenylalanine or tryptophan, so this is likely a read error. This chain links TRBV2 with TRBJ2-7, with D tentatively TRBD2 (5 bases). In germline, CDR1 is SNHLY, CDR2 FYNNEI. V was shortened by 6 bases and J by 2 bases, with 14 bases between the two germline ends. CDR3 length equals 14 residues. CDR3 protein: CASSPDWGAYEQYL. In nucleotides, the CDR3 is TGTGCCAGCAGCCCGGACTGGGGTGCCTACGAGCAGTACCTC.

The chain is built from TRBV2 and TRBJ2-7; possibly TRBD1 for D (6 bases). The CDR3 totals 14 residues. V was trimmed by 6 bases and J by 0 bases, leaving 12 bases between them. CDR1 is SNHLY, CDR2 FYNNEI, per germline. The CDR3 region is CASSPGQSSYEQYF. The DNA of the CDR3 is TGTGCCAGCAGCCCCGGACAGAGCTCCTACGAGCAGTACTTC. Combining the CDR3 with reference TRBV2 and TRBJ2-7 gives the whole variable domain EPEVTQTPSHQVTQMGQEVILRCVPISNHLYFYWYRQILGQKVEFLVSFYNNEISEKSEIFDDQFSVERPDGSNFTLKIRSTKLEDSAMYFCASSPGQSSYEQYFGPGTRLTVT.

The rearrangement joins TRBV29-1 to TRBJ2-7; D gene uncertain. V gave up 4 bases and J gave up 1 base, with 11 bases separating them. The CDR3 sequence is 13 residues long. CDR1 and CDR2 (germline): SQVTM, ANQGSEA. The CDR3 region is CSVVAGTSYEQYF. CDR3 in DNA: TGCAGCGTTGTAGCCGGAACGTCCTACGAGCAGTACTTC.

The rearrangement uses TRBV20-1 and TRBJ2-5; D unclear. V dropped 4 bases and J dropped 1 base, with 7 bases sitting between them. CDR1 is DFQATT, CDR2 SNEGSKA, per germline (reference sequence). This CDR3 is built from 12 residues. The CDR3 region has the DNA TGCAGTGCTACGCCAGGCCAAGAGACCCAGTACTTC. Amino acid sequence: CSATPGQETQYF.

The table lists this clonotype with many counts. The rearrangement uses TRBV20-1 and TRBJ1-1; 8 bases are a match to TRBD1. The V gene's germline CDR1 is DFQATT and CDR2 SNEGSKA (reference sequence). This CDR3 spans 13 amino acids. The CDR3 coding sequence is TGCAGCAATGCAGGGGGCCGTGGCACTGAAGCTTTCTTT. It specifies CSNAGGRGTEAFF.

J is TRBJ2-1 and V is TRBV29-1; D remains unclear. Trimming removed 7 bases at V and 4 bases at J, with 17 bases between. CDR3 length: 14 residues. Germline loops: CDR1 SQVTM, CDR2 ANQGSEA. The CDR3: CSGSKQFHYNEQFF. In DNA form, the CDR3 reads TGCAGCGGAAGTAAACAGTTTCATTACAATGAGCAGTTCTTC.